Below are 29 T cell receptor beta chains sequenced from a single sample in a study of identical twins. MiXCR, applied by TCRdb to the 5' RACE reads, yields one record per CDR3 protein. The repertoire has about 200,000 distinct CDR3 sequences, about 10% of them found once; the top ten carry 10%. The source material was memory T cells sorted from blood. The receptor set was obtained from a man in his forties or fifties in good health.

This clonotype came up a few times. The chain recombines TRBV2 with TRBJ2-5; D unclear. Germline V gene data show CDR1 as SNHLY and CDR2 as FYNNEI. The CDR3 extends over 14 amino acids. Deletions cut 1 base from V and 1 base from J, with 7 bases between. CDR3 region: CASSEGPPQETQYF. CDR3 bases: TGTGCCAGCAGTGAAGGACCTCCCCAAGAGACCCAGTACTTC.

Only a few counts were recorded for this clonotype. The genes are TRBV5-1 and TRBJ2-5; possibly TRBD1 or TRBD2 for D (5 bases each). Per germline, CDR1 SGHRS and CDR2 YFSETQ. V lost 4 bases to trimming and J lost 1 base, with 14 bases between them. The CDR3 totals 15 residues. The DNA of the CDR3 is TGCGCCAGCAGCAGAACAACCGGGACCCAAGAGACCCAGTACTTC. Its protein is CASSRTTGTQETQYF.

This clonotype has ten or more counts. The CDR3 DNA reads TGTGCCACCAGTGATTTGGCTTTTGGAGGAGACAATGAGCAGTTCTTC. Its translation: CATSDLAFGGDNEQFF. J is TRBJ2-1 and V is TRBV24-1, with D perhaps TRBD2 (5 bases). From germline, CDR1 is KGHDR and CDR2 SFDVKD. V was clipped by 0 bases and J by 5 bases, with 13 bases between them. The CDR3 length is 16 residues.

At least ten counts were recorded for this clonotype. The rearrangement links TRBV12-3 or TRBV12-4 to TRBJ2-7; TRBD2 agrees at 9 bases. J lost 3 bases, V lost 3 bases, and 6 bases had no gene match. The CDR3 runs 15 residues. The CDR3 bases are TGTGCCAGCAGTTTCGTGCGGGAGGGGGGCTACGAGCAGTACTTC. The encoded protein is CASSFVREGGYEQYF.

This clonotype came up many times. The CDR3 nucleotides are TGTGCCAGCAGTTACTCGAGGGGCCAAGCGAATGAAAAACTGTTTTTT. Translated: CASSYSRGQANEKLFF. This chain uses TRBV6-5 with TRBJ1-4, with D perhaps matching TRBD1 (5 bases). CDR1 is MNHEY and CDR2 is SVGAGI in the germline V gene. Deletions cut 0 bases from V and 5 bases from J, with 13 bases between. The CDR3 extends over 16 amino acids.

The V and J genes are TRBV9 and TRBJ1-2; 9 nucleotides match TRBD1. With 3 bases clipped from V and 7 bases from J, the junction kept 7 bases outside the gene matches. The CDR3 consists of 14 residues. Germline V lookup: CDR1 SGDLS, CDR2 YYNGEE. The CDR3 spells CASSGHTGGGGYTF. The CDR3 DNA reads TGTGCCAGCAGCGGCCACACAGGGGGCGGTGGCTACACCTTC. The full variable domain, with the rest looked up from reference TRBV9 and TRBJ1-2, is DSGVTQTPKHLITATGQRVTLRCSPRSGDLSVYWYQQSLDQGLQFLIQYYNGEERAKGNILERFSAQQFPDLHSELNLSSLELGDSALYFCASSGHTGGGGYTFGSGTRLTVV.

This clonotype appeared a few times. The chain recombines TRBV28 with TRBJ2-3, with 9 bases aligning to TRBD1. This CDR3 spans 15 amino acids. V lost 5 bases and J lost 2; bases outside the gene matches: 5. Germline assignment: CDR1 MDHEN and CDR2 SYDVKM. CDR3: CASSPGTGITDTQYF. The CDR3 DNA reads as TGTGCCAGCAGTCCAGGGACAGGGATCACAGATACGCAGTATTTT.

The chain is built from TRBV25-1 and TRBJ1-1, with unresolved D. This CDR3 is built from 13 residues. Deletions cut 4 bases from V and 2 bases from J, with 8 bases between. The germline gives CDR1 MGHDK, CDR2 SYGVNS. The CDR3 DNA is TGTGCCAGCAGTGCCGAATCTAACACTGAAGCTTTCTTT. Its protein product is CASSAESNTEAFF.

About this clonotype itself: A read error is possible here, since a much larger clone lies one base away. For the CDR3, the DNA is TGCAGTGCTCCGCTCGGATACTCTGGGGCCAACGTCCTGACTTTC. Translated, it gives CSAPLGYSGANVLTF. The gene calls are TRBV20-1 and TRBJ2-6; D unclear. CDR3 length equals 15 residues. CDR1 is DFQATT, CDR2 SNEGSKA, per germline (reference sequence). Trimming shortened V by 5 bases and J by 0 bases, and 11 bases separated the two germline ends.

The chain recombines TRBV20-1 with TRBJ2-1, with D hard to call. The V and J ends lost 0 bases and 1 base respectively, with 10 bases between them. Per the germline V gene, CDR1 is DFQATT and CDR2 is SNEGSKA (reference sequence). CDR3 length: 15 amino acids. CDR3 sequence reads: CSARDPPLSYNEQFF. The DNA for the CDR3 is TGCAGTGCTAGAGATCCCCCCCTATCCTACAATGAGCAGTTCTTC.

This rearrangement joins TRBV2 to TRBJ2-2, with D maybe TRBD1 (6 bases). Germline V CDR1 and CDR2: SNHLY, FYNNEI. CDR3 size: 15 residues. V lost 5 bases, J lost 2 bases, and 12 bases lay in between. The CDR3 DNA is TGTGCCAGCAGTCAGGGGTGGAGAAACACCGGGGAGCTGTTTTTT. Translating it yields CASSQGWRNTGELFF. Full variable domain (remainder filled in from reference TRBV2 and TRBJ2-2): EPEVTQTPSHQVTQMGQEVILRCVPISNHLYFYWYRQILGQKVEFLVSFYNNEISEKSEIFDDQFSVERPDGSNFTLKIRSTKLEDSAMYFCASSQGWRNTGELFFGEGSRLTVL.

The chain has TRBV6-1 and TRBJ2-7; no clear D gene. Trimming took off 1 base at V and 0 bases at J, with 13 bases between the two ends. CDR1 and CDR2 from the germline V gene are MNHNS and SASEGT. The CDR3 loop spans 16 amino acids. CDR3 bases: TGTGCCAGCAGTGAAGTCCAGAGCCTTCGCTCCTACGAGCAGTACTTC. Translated, it gives CASSEVQSLRSYEQYF.

This clonotype was counted only a few times. The chain couples TRBV9 to TRBJ2-3; D uncertain. Germline CDR1 reads SGDLS; CDR2 reads YYNGEE. V was shortened by 3 bases and J by 8 bases, with 4 bases between the two germline ends. The CDR3 covers 10 residues. CDR3: CASSGRTQYF. The DNA of the CDR3 is TGTGCCAGCAGCGGGCGTACGCAGTATTTT. Drawing the rest from reference TRBV9 and TRBJ2-3, the complete variable domain is DSGVTQTPKHLITATGQRVTLRCSPRSGDLSVYWYQQSLDQGLQFLIQYYNGEERAKGNILERFSAQQFPDLHSELNLSSLELGDSALYFCASSGRTQYFGPGTRLTVL.

This chain links TRBV5-1 with TRBJ1-2, with 11 nucleotides matching TRBD1. The CDR3 sequence is 14 residues long. Germline-derived CDR1 and CDR2 are SGHRS and YFSETQ. Trimming took 3 bases from V and 7 from J; bases not matched to a gene: 5. In DNA, the CDR3 is TGCGCCAGCAGCTCCGGACAGGGGGCTATTGGCTACACCTTC. Translated, it gives CASSSGQGAIGYTF.

This clonotype was recorded a few times. V usage is TRBV7-6 and J usage is TRBJ1-5; D is undetermined. The CDR3 runs to 14 residues. Germline CDR1 SGHVS, CDR2 FNYEAQ. Trimming removed 4 bases at V and 1 base at J, with 8 bases between. The CDR3 nucleotides are TGTGCCAGCAGCTCGGGTGGGAGCAATCAGCCCCAGCATTTT. Its translation: CASSSGGSNQPQHF.

This chain links TRBV5-6 with TRBJ2-5, with D unclear. This CDR3 comprises 14 residues. Trimming removed 5 bases at V and 0 bases at J, with 11 bases between. The germline CDR1 and CDR2 sequences are SGHDT and YYEEEE. The CDR3 DNA sequence: TGTGCCAGCAGGGGCGACCAGTACCAAGAGACCCAGTACTTC. Encoded protein: CASRGDQYQETQYF.

This clonotype was seen many times. The chain joins TRBV20-1 to TRBJ1-1; TRBD1 might be the D (5 bases). Trimming shortened V by 2 bases and J by 1 base, and 11 bases separated the two germline ends. The CDR3 length is 14 residues. CDR1 and CDR2 (germline): DFQATT, SNEGSKA (reference sequence). DNA for the CDR3: TGCAGTGCTAGAACTTGGGACGGGAACACTGAAGCTTTCTTT. Protein product: CSARTWDGNTEAFF.

V is TRBV5-1 and J is TRBJ1-1; TRBD1 might be the D (6 bases). Germline lookup yields CDR1 SGHRS and CDR2 YFSETQ. Trimming took off 0 bases at V and 5 bases at J, with 14 bases between the two ends. The CDR3 extends over 15 amino acids. CDR3 loop: CASSLGEGVRTEAFF. The CDR3 bases are TGCGCCAGCAGCTTGGGTGAGGGGGTTAGGACTGAAGCTTTCTTT.

This clonotype has a handful of counts. V usage is TRBV11-2 and J usage is TRBJ2-5; maybe TRBD2 (5 bases). The CDR3 spans 13 residues. V lost 3 bases, J lost 5 bases, and 10 bases lay in between. The V gene's germline CDR1 is SGHAT and CDR2 FQNNGV. The CDR3 is CASSFGMRETQYF. The CDR3 DNA reads TGTGCCAGCAGCTTCGGGATGAGGGAGACCCAGTACTTC.

This clonotype has a count of ten or more. This chain connects TRBV10-2 to TRBJ2-1, with 14 bases matching TRBD2. The trim removed 6 bases at V and 7 bases at J, leaving 2 bases unmatched. Germline values: CDR1 WSHSY, CDR2 SAAADI. The CDR3 is 14 amino acids. This CDR3 reads CASRGLAGVNEQFF. CDR3 in DNA: TGCGCCAGCAGGGGACTAGCGGGGGTGAATGAGCAGTTCTTC.

This clonotype was recorded a few times. The V gene is TRBV6-1, the J gene TRBJ2-2; no clear D gene. V was clipped by 6 bases and J by 6 bases, with 23 bases between them. Germline V gives CDR1 MNHNS, CDR2 SASEGT. The CDR3 is 17 residues long. Written as DNA, the CDR3 is TGTGCCAGCAGCCCACCTTGGCCAGTGGGTGGGGCCGGGGAGCTGTTTTTT. This codes for CASSPPWPVGGAGELFF.

The chain combines TRBV11-2 with TRBJ2-1; 7 bases fit TRBD2. The CDR3 length is 16 residues. V trimming: 0 bases; J trimming: 7 bases; junction bases outside the gene matches: 9. In germline, CDR1 is SGHAT, CDR2 FQNNGV. CDR3 sequence reads: CASSLDLGGSRNEQFF. CDR3 DNA: TGTGCCAGCAGCTTAGATCTGGGCGGGAGTAGGAATGAGCAGTTCTTC.

The chain has TRBV27 and TRBJ2-5, with 12 bases matching TRBD2. CDR3 size: 15 residues. The germline V gene has CDR1 MNHEY and CDR2 SMNVEV (reference sequence). The J segment lost 7 bases and the V segment lost 4 bases, leaving 7 bases of the junction unmatched. The CDR3 region is CASSSLAGGPGTQYF. CDR3 coding DNA: TGTGCCAGCAGTTCCCTAGCGGGGGGGCCGGGGACCCAGTACTTC.

The table lists this clonotype with many counts. The chain recombines TRBV7-9 with TRBJ1-3; 9 positions agree with TRBD1. The CDR3 consists of 16 residues. Germline CDR1 and CDR2: SEHNR and FQNEAQ (reference sequence). Trimming took 5 bases from V and 3 from J; bases not matched to a gene: 8. CDR3 nucleotide sequence: TGTGCCAGCAGCGACCCGGGACAGGGCCATGGAAACACCATATATTTT. This translates into CASSDPGQGHGNTIYF.

The rearrangement joins TRBV6-4 to TRBJ2-1; maybe TRBD2 (7 bases). CDR3 length: 15 residues. With 5 bases removed from V and 6 bases from J, the gap between germline ends came to 17 bases. CDR1 and CDR2 from the germline V gene are MRHNA and SNTAGT. This CDR3 reads CASSQEGGAGNEQFF. The CDR3 DNA sequence: TGTGCCAGCAGTCAAGAGGGGGGGGCAGGCAATGAGCAGTTCTTC.

The chain recombines TRBV24-1 with TRBJ2-1; D is possibly TRBD2 (6 bases). Looked up from germline, CDR1 is KGHDR and CDR2 is SFDVKD. The CDR3 consists of 11 residues. The CDR3 sequence: CAAGSGTEQFF. DNA of the CDR3: TGTGCAGCAGGTAGCGGTACAGAGCAGTTCTTC.

This clonotype was counted only a few times. The chain employs TRBV5-1 and TRBJ2-5; D is uncertain. Deletions cut 4 bases from V and 5 bases from J, with 18 bases between. Germline loops: CDR1 SGHRS, CDR2 YFSETQ. The CDR3 runs to 15 residues. The CDR3 loop reads CASSQTLDPGETQYF. DNA for the CDR3: TGCGCCAGCAGCCAAACCCTGGACCCTGGGGAGACCCAGTACTTC. Using reference TRBV5-1 and TRBJ2-5 for the parts outside the CDR3, the full variable domain is KAGVTQTPRYLIKTRGQQVTLSCSPISGHRSVSWYQQTPGQGLQFLFEYFSETQRNKGNFPGRFSGRQFSNSRSEMNVSTLELGDSALYLCASSQTLDPGETQYFGPGTRLLVL.

This clonotype has a count of ten or more. V is TRBV5-1 and J is TRBJ2-3; tentative D call: TRBD2 (5 bases). CDR3 length: 14 residues. CDR1 is SGHRS, CDR2 YFSETQ, per germline. Deletions cut 3 bases from V and 2 bases from J, with 10 bases between. This chain's CDR3 is CASSYGLDTDTQYF. As DNA, the CDR3 is TGCGCCAGCAGCTACGGACTTGACACAGATACGCAGTATTTT.

The V and J genes are TRBV6-5 and TRBJ2-7, with D perhaps TRBD1 (7 bases). CDR3 length: 15 residues. Germline-derived CDR1 and CDR2 are MNHEY and SVGAGI. The V and J ends lost 2 bases and 3 bases respectively, with 14 bases between them. The CDR3 region is CASSYGGTEVYEQYF. The DNA of the CDR3 is TGTGCCAGCAGTTACGGGGGGACAGAGGTCTACGAGCAGTACTTC.